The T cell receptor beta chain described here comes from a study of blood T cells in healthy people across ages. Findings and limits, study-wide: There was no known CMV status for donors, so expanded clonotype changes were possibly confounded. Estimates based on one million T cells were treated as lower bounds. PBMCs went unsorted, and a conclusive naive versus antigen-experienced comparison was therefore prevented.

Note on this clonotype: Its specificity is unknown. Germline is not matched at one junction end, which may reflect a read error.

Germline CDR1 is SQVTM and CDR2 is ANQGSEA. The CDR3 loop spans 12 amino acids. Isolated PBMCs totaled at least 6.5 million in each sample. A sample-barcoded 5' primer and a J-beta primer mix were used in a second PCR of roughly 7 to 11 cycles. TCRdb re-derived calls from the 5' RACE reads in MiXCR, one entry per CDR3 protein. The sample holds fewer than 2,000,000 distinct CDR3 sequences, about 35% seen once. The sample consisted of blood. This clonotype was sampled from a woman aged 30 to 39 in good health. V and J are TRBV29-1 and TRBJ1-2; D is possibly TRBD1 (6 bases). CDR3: CSGNTGSYGHTF. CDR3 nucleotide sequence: TGCAGCGGGAATACAGGGAGTTATGGCCACACCTTC.